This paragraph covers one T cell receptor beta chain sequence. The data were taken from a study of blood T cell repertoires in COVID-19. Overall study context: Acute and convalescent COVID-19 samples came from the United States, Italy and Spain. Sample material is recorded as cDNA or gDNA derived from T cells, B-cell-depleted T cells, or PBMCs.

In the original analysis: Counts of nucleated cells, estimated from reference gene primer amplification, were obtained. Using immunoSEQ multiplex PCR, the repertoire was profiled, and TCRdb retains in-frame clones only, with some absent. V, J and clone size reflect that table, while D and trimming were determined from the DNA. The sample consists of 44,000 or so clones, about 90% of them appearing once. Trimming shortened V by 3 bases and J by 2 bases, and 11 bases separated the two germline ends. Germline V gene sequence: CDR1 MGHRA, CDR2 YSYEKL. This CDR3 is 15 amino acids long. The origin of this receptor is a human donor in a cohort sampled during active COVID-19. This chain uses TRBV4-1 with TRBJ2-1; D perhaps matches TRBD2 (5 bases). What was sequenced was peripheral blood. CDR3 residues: CASSQLPRAYNEQFF. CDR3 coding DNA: TGCGCCAGCAGCCAGCTCCCGAGGGCCTACAATGAGCAGTTCTTC.